This TCR beta chain was sequenced in a study of T-cell memory formation after mild COVID-19. Study observations and caveats: Memory sampled before infection contained some responding clones, suggesting cross-reactive memory joined.

This clonotype was picked up a small number of times. No antigen is known for it. Deletions cut 1 base from V and 0 bases from J, with 7 bases between. The CDR3 totals 15 residues. CDR1 SGHTA and CDR2 FQGNSA come from the germline V gene. TCR alpha and TCR beta cDNA libraries carrying sample barcodes and UMIs came from 5'RACE with constant-segment primers. TCRdb independently ran MiXCR on the 5' RACE reads; one entry per CDR3 protein. Among approximately 290,000 distinct CDR3 sequences listed, less than 9.5% were seen once. The clonotype originates from a man in his late teens or twenties who had mild COVID-19 (a few samples of this study predate the infection). Cell type and time point are not known. The V and J genes are TRBV7-2 and TRBJ2-4, with D hard to call. The sample taken for sequencing was PBMCs or a T cell subset sorted from them (not recorded which). The CDR3 sequence is CASSLGALAKNIQYF. The CDR3 region has the DNA TGTGCCAGCAGCTTAGGTGCTCTAGCCAAAAACATTCAGTACTTC.